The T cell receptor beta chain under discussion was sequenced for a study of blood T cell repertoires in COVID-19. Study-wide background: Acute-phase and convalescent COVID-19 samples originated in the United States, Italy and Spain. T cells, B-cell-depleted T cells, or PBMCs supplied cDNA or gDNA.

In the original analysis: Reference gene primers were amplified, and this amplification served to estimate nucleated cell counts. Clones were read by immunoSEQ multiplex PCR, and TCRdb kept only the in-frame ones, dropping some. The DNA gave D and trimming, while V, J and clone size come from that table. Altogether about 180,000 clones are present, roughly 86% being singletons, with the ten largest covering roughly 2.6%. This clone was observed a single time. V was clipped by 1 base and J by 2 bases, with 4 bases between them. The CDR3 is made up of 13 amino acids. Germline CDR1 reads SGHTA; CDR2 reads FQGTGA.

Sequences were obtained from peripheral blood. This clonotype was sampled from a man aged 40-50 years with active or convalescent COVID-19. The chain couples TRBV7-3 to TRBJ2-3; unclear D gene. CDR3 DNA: TGTGCCAGCAGCTTAATTCTCACAGATACGCAGTATTTT. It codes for CASSLILTDTQYF.